This TCR beta chain was captured by sequencing in a study of PD-1 blockade in classical Hodgkin lymphoma. Findings and limits, study-wide: Compared with healthy donors, newly diagnosed patients reportedly showed lower baseline TCR diversity. Diversity in CD4+ TCRs, unlike that measured in CD8+ TCRs, had risen significantly by C4D1. Partial responders and progressors had significantly lower baseline TCR diversity.

Sequenced by immunoSEQ multiplex PCR; TCRdb stores in-frame clones only, minus some. The sample holds under 130,000 clones, around 90% seen once. Regarding time point: cycle 4 day 1 (C4D1), after 6 weeks of nivolumab. No patient escaped relapse after autologous stem cell transplantation, and brentuximab vedotin exposure varied. This clone occurred a few times. Its target is not known. The same CDR3 can be traced to other DNA sequences in this sample. Trimming left V 0 bases short and J 1 base short, with 3 bases between. There are 13 residues in the CDR3. Germline V gives CDR1 SNHLY, CDR2 FYNNEI. The sequence was collected from a human donor with classical Hodgkin lymphoma. V is TRBV2 and J is TRBJ1-1, with D unclear. The sequencing here drew on peripheral blood mononuclear cells (PBMCs), taken before the fourth cycle of nivolumab. The chain's CDR3 is CASSEAPNTEAFF. The CDR3 nucleotides read TGTGCCAGCAGTGAAGCCCCGAACACTGAAGCTTTCTTT.